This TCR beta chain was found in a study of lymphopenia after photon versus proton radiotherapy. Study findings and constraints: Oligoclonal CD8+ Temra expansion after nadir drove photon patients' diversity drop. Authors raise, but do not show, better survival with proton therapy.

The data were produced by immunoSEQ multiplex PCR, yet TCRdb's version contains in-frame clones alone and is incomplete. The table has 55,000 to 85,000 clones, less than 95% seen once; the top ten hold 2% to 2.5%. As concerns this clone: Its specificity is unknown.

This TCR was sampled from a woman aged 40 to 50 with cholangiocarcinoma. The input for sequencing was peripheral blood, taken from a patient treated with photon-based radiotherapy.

As DNA, the CDR3 is TGTGCCAGTAGTATAGAAATCGGGACAGGGAACCTTGTTGGGGTCAATCAGCCCCAGCATTTT. Protein sequence: CASSIEIGTGNLVGVNQPQHF. V and J are TRBV19 and TRBJ1-5, with 9 bases matching TRBD1. With V trimmed by 0 bases and J by 3 bases, 18 bases remained unmatched. This CDR3 spans 21 amino acids. Per the germline V gene, CDR1 is LNHDA and CDR2 is SQIVND (reference sequence).